Below, one T cell receptor beta chain is given with its context. Its antigen is undetermined. This specimen comes from a study of T cell responses to AZD1222 COVID-19 vaccine. Assay used: immunoSEQ multiplex PCR; TCRdb lists only in-frame clones, some missing. The sample consists of roughly 90,000 clones, about 86% of them appearing once. CDR1 and CDR2 from the germline V gene are SNHLY and FYNNEI. The CDR3 sequence is 12 residues long. Trimming pared 8 bases from V and 14 bases from J, leaving 18 bases between. Broader study findings: White British donors predominated, females outnumbered males, and clonal diversity was possibly underestimated.

The starting material was peripheral blood, obtained on day 0 of AZD1222 vaccination. This TCR derives from an adult in good health. The chain uses TRBV2 and TRBJ1-4, with D hard to call. The CDR3 DNA is TGTGCCAGCTCCCCCTGGTCGGGAAAGCTGTTTTTT. This encodes CASSPWSGKLFF.